The rows below give T cell receptor beta chains drawn from one sample of a study of cytomegalovirus exposure and HLA in healthy donors. Produced via immunoSEQ multiplex PCR; TCRdb's table is partial and in-frame only. The sample carries about 110,000 clones, nearly 70% recorded once. The sequenced sample was PBMCs. Source of these receptors: a woman aged 70 to 79 in good health and CMV-seropositive. Each CDR3 is given with its conserved first and last residue. Each record gives: D gene, J gene, V gene, clone size, CDR3 protein, CDR3 DNA. D genes are given only for firm matches. Clone size is shown for a subset of rows, as once, few, many or a class of expanded clone.

d_gene: TRBD1; j_gene: TRBJ2-5; v_gene: TRBV7-9; abundance: NA; CDR3aa: CASSLGTGTFVETQYF; CDR3nt: TGTGCCAGCAGCTTAGGGACAGGGACTTTCGTGGAGACCCAGTACTTC
d_gene: TRBD1; j_gene: TRBJ1-1; v_gene: TRBV2; abundance: NA; CDR3aa: CASSAGTGNFEAFF; CDR3nt: TGTGCCAGCAGTGCCGGGACAGGGAATTTTGAAGCTTTCTTT
d_gene: TRBD2; j_gene: TRBJ2-1; v_gene: TRBV18; abundance: NA; CDR3aa: CASSPPRTSGLNEQFF; CDR3nt: TGTGCCAGCTCACCACCGAGGACTAGTGGCCTCAATGAGCAGTTCTTC
d_gene: TRBD2; j_gene: TRBJ2-3; v_gene: TRBV4-1; abundance: few; CDR3aa: CASSQEGLAGDPSTDTQYF; CDR3nt: TGCGCCAGCAGCCAAGAGGGCCTAGCGGGGGATCCTAGCACAGATACGCAGTATTTT
d_gene: TRBD2; j_gene: TRBJ2-1; v_gene: TRBV6-5; abundance: NA; CDR3aa: CASRRGLAGGRVF; CDR3nt: TGTGCCAGCAGGAGGGGTCTAGCGGGGGGGCGCGTCTTC
d_gene: NA; j_gene: TRBJ2-1; v_gene: TRBV19; abundance: NA; CDR3aa: CASSIRGKLDNEQFF; CDR3nt: TGTGCCAGTAGTATCCGCGGGAAGCTCGACAATGAGCAGTTCTTC
d_gene: TRBD1; j_gene: TRBJ2-7; v_gene: TRBV6-1; abundance: NA; CDR3aa: CASSEATGVSYEQYF; CDR3nt: TGTGCCAGCAGTGAAGCGACAGGGGTCTCCTACGAGCAGTACTTC
d_gene: TRBD2; j_gene: TRBJ2-7; v_gene: TRBV30; abundance: few; CDR3aa: CAGRTSGGYEQYF; CDR3nt: TGTGCCGGTCGGACTAGCGGGGGATACGAGCAGTACTTC
d_gene: NA; j_gene: TRBJ2-5; v_gene: TRBV7-9; abundance: NA; CDR3aa: CASSSQGLIETQYF; CDR3nt: TGTGCCAGCAGCTCGCAGGGATTAATTGAGACCCAGTACTTC
d_gene: NA; j_gene: TRBJ2-3; v_gene: TRBV4-2; abundance: NA; CDR3aa: CASSQAMGGGTDTQYF; CDR3nt: TGTGCCAGCAGCCAGGCTATGGGTGGAGGCACAGATACGCAGTATTTT
d_gene: TRBD1; j_gene: TRBJ1-6; v_gene: TRBV19; abundance: NA; CDR3aa: CASSLGQFNSPLHF; CDR3nt: TGTGCCAGTAGCTTGGGACAGTTTAATTCACCCCTCCACTTT
d_gene: TRBD1; j_gene: TRBJ2-3; v_gene: TRBV5-1; abundance: NA; CDR3aa: CASSLPTGVQDTQYF; CDR3nt: TGCGCCAGCAGCTTACCGACAGGGGTTCAAGATACGCAGTATTTT
d_gene: TRBD1; j_gene: TRBJ1-5; v_gene: TRBV18; abundance: NA; CDR3aa: CASSEGARNQPQHF; CDR3nt: TGTGCCAGCTCGGAGGGGGCGCGGAATCAGCCCCAGCATTTT
d_gene: NA; j_gene: TRBJ1-1; v_gene: TRBV27; abundance: NA; CDR3aa: CASSLQGSKGEAFF; CDR3nt: TGTGCCAGCAGTTTGCAGGGGAGTAAGGGTGAAGCTTTCTTT
d_gene: NA; j_gene: TRBJ1-1; v_gene: TRBV6-5; abundance: NA; CDR3aa: CASRVGGRTEAFF; CDR3nt: TGTGCCAGCAGGGTGGGGGGGAGGACTGAAGCTTTCTTT
d_gene: NA; j_gene: TRBJ1-1; v_gene: TRBV30; abundance: once; CDR3aa: CAWSVHPGNTEAFF; CDR3nt: TGTGCCTGGAGTGTACACCCGGGGAACACTGAAGCTTTCTTT
d_gene: TRBD1; j_gene: TRBJ1-4; v_gene: TRBV7-2; abundance: NA; CDR3aa: CASSPGDRGATNEKLFF; CDR3nt: TGTGCCAGCAGCCCGGGGGACAGGGGGGCCACTAATGAAAAACTGTTTTTT
d_gene: TRBD2; j_gene: TRBJ2-1; v_gene: TRBV16; abundance: NA; CDR3aa: CASSQYGTSGYNEQFF; CDR3nt: TGTGCCAGCAGCCAGTACGGGACTAGCGGTTACAATGAGCAGTTCTTC
d_gene: NA; j_gene: TRBJ2-7; v_gene: TRBV7-2; abundance: NA; CDR3aa: CASSSPGRVLHEQYF; CDR3nt: TGTGCCAGCAGCTCCCCGGGCAGGGTCCTACACGAGCAGTACTTC
d_gene: NA; j_gene: TRBJ1-2; v_gene: TRBV19; abundance: few; CDR3aa: CASSIDSIYGYTF; CDR3nt: TGTGCCAGTAGTATCGACTCCATCTATGGCTACACCTTC
d_gene: NA; j_gene: TRBJ2-6; v_gene: TRBV4-3; abundance: NA; CDR3aa: CASSQGGVDRAEWGANVLTF; CDR3nt: TGCGCCAGCAGCCAAGGGGGGGTTGACAGGGCAGAGTGGGGGGCCAACGTCCTGACTTTC
d_gene: NA; j_gene: TRBJ1-1; v_gene: TRBV7-2; abundance: NA; CDR3aa: CASSLAQGNTEAFF; CDR3nt: TGTGCCAGCAGCTTAGCACAGGGGAACACTGAAGCTTTCTTT
d_gene: TRBD2; j_gene: TRBJ2-1; v_gene: TRBV11-1; abundance: once; CDR3aa: CASSSLAGGRNEQFF; CDR3nt: TGTGCCAGCAGTTCATTAGCGGGGGGGCGGAATGAGCAGTTCTTC
d_gene: TRBD1; j_gene: TRBJ2-2; v_gene: TRBV5-4; abundance: NA; CDR3aa: CASSSLSGTGGTGELFF; CDR3nt: TGTGCCAGCAGCTCGCTTTCCGGGACAGGGGGGACCGGGGAGCTGTTTTTT
d_gene: NA; j_gene: TRBJ2-3; v_gene: TRBV12-5; abundance: NA; CDR3aa: CASGVQGQRADTQYF; CDR3nt: TGTGCTAGTGGTGTCCAGGGTCAGCGGGCAGATACGCAGTATTTT
d_gene: NA; j_gene: TRBJ1-2; v_gene: TRBV15; abundance: NA; CDR3aa: CATSRARQVDPLYGYTF; CDR3nt: TGTGCCACCAGCAGGGCCAGACAGGTCGATCCCCTCTATGGCTACACCTTC
d_gene: NA; j_gene: TRBJ2-7; v_gene: TRBV7-9; abundance: NA; CDR3aa: CASSVTGFYEQYF; CDR3nt: TGTGCCAGCAGCGTTACAGGGTTCTACGAGCAGTACTTC
d_gene: NA; j_gene: TRBJ2-3; v_gene: TRBV5-1; abundance: NA; CDR3aa: CASSEPSGTDTQYF; CDR3nt: TGCGCCAGCAGTGAGCCCAGCGGCACAGATACGCAGTATTTT
d_gene: TRBD2; j_gene: TRBJ2-5; v_gene: TRBV7-8; abundance: NA; CDR3aa: CASIIRPTSAETQYF; CDR3nt: TGTGCCAGCATCATTCGCCCTACTAGCGCAGAGACCCAGTACTTC